This TCR beta chain was observed in a study of T cells of healthy individuals. Germline CDR1 and CDR2: MNHNY and SVGAGI (reference sequence). This CDR3 region has 14 residues. V was clipped by 8 bases and J by 4 bases; unmatched bases: 6. Each CDR3 protein gets one entry after TCRdb re-called the 5' RACE reads with MiXCR. This sample has about 41,000 distinct CDR3 sequences; 3.5% to 5.5% occur once, and the top ten carry 9.2%. The genes are TRBV6-6 and TRBJ2-1; 9 positions match TRBD2. The TCR originated in a human donor in good health. Written as DNA, the CDR3 is TGTGCCAGCCTGACTAGCGGAACGTACAATGAGCAGTTCTTC. It encodes CASLTSGTYNEQFF.